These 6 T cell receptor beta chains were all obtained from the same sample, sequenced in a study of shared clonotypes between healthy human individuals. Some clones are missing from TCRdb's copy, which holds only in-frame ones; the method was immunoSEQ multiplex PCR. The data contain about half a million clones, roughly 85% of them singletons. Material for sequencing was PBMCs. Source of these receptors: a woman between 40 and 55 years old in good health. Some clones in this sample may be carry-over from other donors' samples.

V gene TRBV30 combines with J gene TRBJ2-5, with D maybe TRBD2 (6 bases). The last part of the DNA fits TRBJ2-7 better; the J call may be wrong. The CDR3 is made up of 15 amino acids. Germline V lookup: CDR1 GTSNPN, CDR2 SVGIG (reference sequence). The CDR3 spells CAWSPPGGRSYEQYF. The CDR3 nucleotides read TGTGCCTGGAGTCCCCCCGGGGGAAGGTCCTACGAGCAGTACTTC.

The CDR3: CASSESGQFYGYTF. CDR3 bases: TGCGCCAGCAGTGAGTCGGGACAGTTCTATGGCTACACCTTC. The chain links TRBV10-2 to TRBJ1-2; 7 nucleotides align to TRBD1. The CDR3 loop spans 14 amino acids. The trim removed 0 bases at V and 4 bases at J, leaving 2 bases unmatched. The V gene's germline CDR1 is WSHSY and CDR2 SAAADI.

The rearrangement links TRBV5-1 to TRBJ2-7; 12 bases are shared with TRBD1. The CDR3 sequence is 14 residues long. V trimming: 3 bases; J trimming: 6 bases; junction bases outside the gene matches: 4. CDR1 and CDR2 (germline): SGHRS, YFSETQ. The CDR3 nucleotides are TGCGCCAGCAGCTGGGGACAGGGGGCGGGCGAGCAGTACTTC. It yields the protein CASSWGQGAGEQYF.

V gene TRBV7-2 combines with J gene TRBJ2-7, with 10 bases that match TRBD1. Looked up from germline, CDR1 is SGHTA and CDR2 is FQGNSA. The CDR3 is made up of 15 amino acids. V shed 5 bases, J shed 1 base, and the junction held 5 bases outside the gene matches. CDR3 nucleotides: TGTGCCAGCAGCCCGAGGACAGGGGGTTCCTACGAGCAGTACTTC. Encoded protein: CASSPRTGGSYEQYF.

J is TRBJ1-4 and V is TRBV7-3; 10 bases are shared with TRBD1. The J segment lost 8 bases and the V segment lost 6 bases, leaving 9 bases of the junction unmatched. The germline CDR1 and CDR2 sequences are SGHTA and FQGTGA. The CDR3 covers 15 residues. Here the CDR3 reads CASRTPGQGREKLFF. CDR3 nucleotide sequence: TGTGCCAGCAGAACCCCGGGACAGGGGAGGGAAAAACTGTTTTTT.

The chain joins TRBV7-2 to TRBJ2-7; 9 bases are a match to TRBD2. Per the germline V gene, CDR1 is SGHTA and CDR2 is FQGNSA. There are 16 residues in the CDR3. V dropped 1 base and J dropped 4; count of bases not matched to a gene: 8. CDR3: CASSLDGGRAVYEQYF. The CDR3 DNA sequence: TGTGCCAGCAGCTTAGACGGCGGGAGGGCCGTATACGAGCAGTACTTC. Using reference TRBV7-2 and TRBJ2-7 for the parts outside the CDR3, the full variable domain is GAGVSQSPSNKVTEKGKDVELRCDPISGHTALYWYRQSLGQGLEFLIYFQGNSAPDKSGLPSDRFSAERTGGSVSTLTIQRTQQEDSAVYLCASSLDGGRAVYEQYFGPGTRLTVT.